These 8 T cell receptor beta chains came from one sample sequenced in a study of cytomegalovirus exposure and HLA in healthy donors. PCR involved 60 Vbeta and 13 Jbeta primers. TCRdb's table, derived via immunoSEQ multiplex PCR, lists solely in-frame clones and lacks some. The table shows roughly 140,000 clones, with about four fifths occurring only once. The sequenced sample consisted of PBMCs. The receptors shown here come from a man in his fifties or sixties in good health and CMV-seropositive.

The chain joins TRBV7-8 to TRBJ2-6; D is unresolved. Germline assignment: CDR1 SGHVS and CDR2 FQNEAQ. V shed 5 bases and J shed 0 bases, with 14 bases lying between them. CDR3 length equals 17 residues. The CDR3 nucleotides are TGTGCCAGCAGCCTAATCTCGGTGATCTCTGGGGCCAACGTCCTGACTTTC. It codes for CASSLISVISGANVLTF.

The CDR3 reads CASSVAGYGGGELFF. The CDR3 DNA reads as TGTGCCAGCAGCGTAGCTGGGTATGGCGGCGGGGAGCTGTTTTTT. The chain joins TRBV9 to TRBJ2-2; D remains ambiguous. In germline, CDR1 is SGDLS, CDR2 YYNGEE. This CDR3 comprises 15 residues. Trimming removed 0 bases from V and 7 bases from J, with 13 bases in between.

This chain links TRBV5-4 with TRBJ1-2; possibly TRBD1 for D (6 bases). The V end was cut by 4 bases, the J end by 0 bases, with 25 bases between. This CDR3 region has 19 residues. Germline CDR1 reads SGHNT; CDR2 reads YYREEE (reference sequence). The CDR3 DNA follows: TGTGCCAGCAGCGGCAGGGGAGACCGGTGGCAGGGCACTAACTATGGCTACACCTTC. Residues: CASSGRGDRWQGTNYGYTF.

The rearrangement uses TRBV10-1 and TRBJ2-1; weak D call: TRBD2 (5 bases). The CDR3 totals 16 residues. V was trimmed by 3 bases and J by 5 bases, leaving 17 bases between them. From germline, CDR1 is WNHNN and CDR2 SYGVQD (reference sequence). The CDR3 here is CASSDSGLPRNNEQFF. DNA for the CDR3: TGCGCCAGCAGTGACTCCGGACTGCCGCGAAACAATGAGCAGTTCTTC.

The gene calls are TRBV10-3 and TRBJ2-1; 9 bases map to TRBD1. CDR3 size: 15 residues. Per germline, CDR1 ENHRY and CDR2 SYGVKD. The V and J ends lost 0 bases and 5 bases, in that order; junction bases with no gene match: 2. The CDR3 loop is CAISESGTGNNEQFF. The DNA of the CDR3 is TGTGCCATCAGTGAGTCGGGGACAGGGAACAATGAGCAGTTCTTC.

The gene calls are TRBV4-2 and TRBJ2-7; TRBD2 is a possible D gene (7 bases). The CDR3 has 15 amino acids. Germline V gene lookup returns CDR1 LGHNA and CDR2 YNFKEQ. The V end lost 4 bases, the J end lost 3 bases, and 16 bases lay between the germline ends. The chain's CDR3 is CASSPGLSGVYEQYF. CDR3 DNA: TGTGCCAGCAGCCCGGGACTATCAGGGGTCTACGAGCAGTACTTC.

DNA for the CDR3: TGCGCCAGCAGCTTGTACGGTAATAATGAAAAACTGTTTTTT. Amino acid sequence: CASSLYGNNEKLFF. The chain uses TRBV5-1 and TRBJ1-4; D is undetermined. CDR1 and CDR2 (germline): SGHRS, YFSETQ. The CDR3 covers 14 residues. Trimming removed 1 base from V and 4 bases from J, with 8 bases in between.

Only a few counts were recorded for this clone. J is TRBJ1-2 and V is TRBV15; TRBD1 matches at 9 bases. V lost 0 bases, J lost 6 bases, and 5 bases stayed unmatched. In germline, CDR1 is LNHNV, CDR2 YYDKDF (reference sequence). The CDR3 spans 15 residues. The CDR3 DNA sequence: TGTGCCACCAGCAGAGATTATTGGACAGGGGATGGCTACACCTTC. Translating it yields CATSRDYWTGDGYTF.